A selection of T cell receptor beta chains follows, all from one sample in a study of TIL therapy for anti-PD-1-resistant metastatic lung cancer. Sequenced by immunoSEQ multiplex PCR; TCRdb stores in-frame clones only, minus some. The sample holds 50,000 to 65,000 clones, about 69% seen once. Material: blood, obtained at baseline. These receptors all stem from a person aged 25 to 80 with non-small cell lung cancer. Each CDR3 is given with its conserved first and last residue. D genes are given only for firm matches. Expanded clones get a size class; other rows say once, few or many, or leave the size out.

J gene	V gene	clone size	D gene	CDR3 protein	CDR3 DNA
TRBJ1-2	TRBV5-6	-	-	CASNPGGSYGYTF	TGTGCCAGCAACCCGGGGGGGTCCTATGGCTACACCTTC
TRBJ2-1	TRBV6-6	-	-	CASSYSSGRPYNEQFF	TGTGCCAGCAGTTACTCGTCGGGGCGGCCCTACAATGAGCAGTTCTTC
TRBJ2-5	TRBV9	-	TRBD2	CASSVTGLAGEETQYF	TGTGCCAGCAGCGTAACAGGACTAGCGGGAGAAGAGACCCAGTACTTC
TRBJ1-1	TRBV2	few	-	CASSRQVETEAFF	TGTGCCAGCAGTCGACAGGTGGAAACTGAAGCTTTCTTT
TRBJ1-1	TRBV11-3	-	-	CASSSLGGANTEAFF	TGTGCCAGCAGCTCACTCGGGGGCGCGAACACTGAAGCTTTCTTT
TRBJ2-1	TRBV2	-	-	CASRKRTEEQFF	TGTGCCTCCAGAAAAAGGACGGAAGAGCAGTTCTTC
TRBJ2-7	TRBV11-2	-	TRBD1	CASSSGQGYEQYF	TGTGCCAGCAGTTCGGGACAGGGCTACGAGCAGTACTTC
TRBJ2-3	TRBV19	-	TRBD2	CASNTGTSGGIGGDTQYF	TGTGCCAGTAACACCGGGACTAGCGGGGGAATCGGGGGAGATACGCAGTATTTT
TRBJ1-3	TRBV5-1	-	-	CASSRGQQSSGNTIYF	TGCGCCAGCAGCAGGGGACAACAGAGCTCTGGAAACACCATATATTTT
TRBJ1-3	TRBV30	-	-	CAWSGGQASGNTIYF	TGTGCCTGGAGTGGGGGACAAGCCTCGGGAAACACCATATATTTT
TRBJ1-1	TRBV11-3	-	TRBD1	CASSPRQGNTEAFF	TGTGCCAGCAGCCCCAGACAGGGGAACACTGAAGCTTTCTTT
TRBJ2-7	TRBV9	-	TRBD2	CASSVGPGLGTDEQYF	TGTGCCAGCAGCGTAGGACCGGGACTAGGGACGGACGAGCAGTACTTC
TRBJ2-7	TRBV28	-	-	CASSFHRGRYEQYF	TGTGCCAGCAGTTTCCACCGGGGTCGGTACGAGCAGTACTTC
TRBJ1-3	TRBV5-1	-	-	CASSDFSGNTIYF	TGCGCCAGCTCAGACTTCTCTGGAAACACCATATATTTT
TRBJ2-7	TRBV2	-	-	CASRTGYTFYEQYF	TGTGCCAGCAGGACAGGTTACACTTTCTACGAGCAGTACTTC
TRBJ2-7	TRBV11-3	few	TRBD1	CASSSGQATSYEQYF	TGTGCCAGCAGCTCGGGACAGGCGACTTCCTACGAGCAGTACTTC
TRBJ1-5	TRBV30	-	-	CAWSSPNQPQHF	TGTGCCTGGAGTTCCCCAAATCAGCCCCAGCATTTT
TRBJ2-5	TRBV5-1	-	TRBD2	CASSFGTSAELVETQYF	TGCGCCAGCAGCTTCGGGACTAGCGCGGAGCTAGTGGAGACCCAGTACTTC
TRBJ1-2	TRBV29-1	once	-	CSVESGFNYGYTF	TGCAGCGTTGAAAGCGGTTTTAACTATGGCTACACCTTC
TRBJ2-3	TRBV9	once	-	CASSVGSSDLTDTQYF	TGTGCCAGCAGCGTAGGAAGTAGCGACCTCACAGATACGCAGTATTTT
TRBJ1-1	TRBV5-1	-	-	CASRFVMNTEAFF	TGCGCCAGCAGATTCGTTATGAACACTGAAGCTTTCTTT
TRBJ1-2	TRBV27	-	-	CASTPGWSYTF	TGTGCCAGCACCCCGGGGTGGAGCTACACCTTC
TRBJ2-1	TRBV30	few	TRBD2	CAWSLGLAGGEQFF	TGTGCCTGGAGCCTCGGACTAGCGGGGGGCGAGCAGTTCTTC
TRBJ1-2	TRBV7-9	few	-	CASSLYTGGYTF	TGTGCCAGCAGCTTATATACTGGCGGCTACACCTTC
TRBJ2-1	TRBV29-1	few	-	CSVAIGIRGQGQYNEQFF	TGCAGCGTTGCGATAGGAATTCGGGGGCAGGGACAGTACAATGAGCAGTTCTTC
TRBJ1-2	TRBV6-5	-	TRBD1	CASSYSRTGLRGYTF	TGTGCCAGCAGTTACTCGCGGACAGGTCTTCGTGGCTACACCTTC
TRBJ2-1	TRBV28	-	-	CASSGYSEPYNEQFF	TGTGCCAGCAGTGGGTACTCCGAGCCTTACAATGAGCAGTTCTTC
TRBJ1-2	TRBV30	once	-	CAWSGGTLAGGYTF	TGTGCCTGGAGTGGAGGGACATTAGCGGGTGGCTACACCTTC
TRBJ2-1	TRBV28	-	TRBD2	CASSLPTSGVYEQFF	TGTGCCAGCAGTTTACCGACTAGCGGGGTATATGAGCAGTTCTTC
TRBJ2-3	TRBV28	-	-	CASSRTRGADTQYF	TGTGCCAGCAGCCGGACTAGGGGGGCAGATACGCAGTATTTT
TRBJ2-3	TRBV5-4	-	-	CASSPRGADTQYF	TGTGCCAGCAGCCCTCGAGGGGCAGATACGCAGTATTTT
TRBJ1-1	TRBV7-9	-	-	CASRLLGQGTEAFF	TGTGCCAGCAGACTCCTGGGCCAGGGGACTGAAGCTTTCTTT
TRBJ1-6	TRBV7-8	-	TRBD1	CASSLAFRDRDSPLHF	TGTGCCAGCAGCTTAGCTTTCCGGGACAGGGATTCACCCCTCCACTTT
TRBJ2-1	TRBV6-4	-	TRBD1	CASSAVQGGYNEQFF	TGTGCCAGCAGTGCGGTACAGGGGGGTTACAATGAGCAGTTCTTC
TRBJ2-7	TRBV27	-	TRBD1	CASSFTGTGIHEQYF	TGTGCCAGCAGTTTTACCGGGACAGGGATACACGAGCAGTACTTC
TRBJ2-3	TRBV7-3	once	-	CASSLWGRTDTQYF	TGTGCCAGCAGCTTATGGGGTCGCACAGATACGCAGTATTTT
TRBJ1-2	TRBV7-9	few	-	CASSFEGVYGYTF	TGTGCCAGCAGCTTTGAGGGGGTCTATGGCTACACCTTC
TRBJ2-3	TRBV29-1	-	TRBD2	CSVGGLAGVYTQYF	TGCAGCGTCGGTGGTCTAGCGGGAGTATATACGCAGTATTTT
TRBJ1-2	TRBV4-1	-	-	CASSPYTTDGYTF	TGCGCCAGCAGCCCCTACACCACCGACGGCTACACCTTC
TRBJ2-1	TRBV7-3	-	-	CASSLMNGYNEQFF	TGTGCCAGCAGCTTAATGAACGGGTACAATGAGCAGTTCTTC
TRBJ1-4	TRBV5-5	once	TRBD1	CASSLTGGNEKLFF	TGTGCCAGCAGCTTGACAGGGGGGAATGAAAAACTGTTTTTT
TRBJ2-3	TRBV10-2	-	-	CASSEWRQGAADTQYF	TGCGCCAGCAGTGAGTGGCGGCAGGGCGCGGCAGATACGCAGTATTTT
TRBJ1-2	TRBV5-1	-	-	CASSLELGGRGDYGYTF	TGCGCCAGCAGCTTGGAGCTTGGGGGTCGCGGAGACTATGGCTACACCTTC
TRBJ1-1	TRBV5-5	once	-	CASSLAGTLNTEAFF	TGTGCCAGCAGCCTCGCCGGGACACTGAACACTGAAGCTTTCTTT
TRBJ1-3	TRBV28	-	-	CASNGGTLSGNTIYF	TGTGCCAGCAATGGTGGCACTCTCTCTGGAAACACCATATATTTT
TRBJ1-2	TRBV30	-	-	CAWRSPGFGGYTF	TGTGCCTGGAGATCCCCCGGGTTTGGAGGCTACACCTTC
TRBJ2-5	TRBV5-1	-	-	CASTPSGPKETQYF	TGCGCCAGCACCCCCTCCGGGCCTAAAGAGACCCAGTACTTC
TRBJ1-4	TRBV20-1	-	TRBD1	CSARDRAKLFF	TGCAGTGCTAGGGACAGGGCAAAACTGTTTTTT
TRBJ1-2	TRBV14	-	-	CASSQVRGNYGYTF	TGTGCCAGCAGCCAAGTCAGGGGTAACTATGGCTACACCTTC
TRBJ2-1	TRBV15	once	TRBD2	CATSRDWLAGGMNEQFF	TGTGCCACCAGCAGAGATTGGCTAGCGGGAGGTATGAATGAGCAGTTCTTC